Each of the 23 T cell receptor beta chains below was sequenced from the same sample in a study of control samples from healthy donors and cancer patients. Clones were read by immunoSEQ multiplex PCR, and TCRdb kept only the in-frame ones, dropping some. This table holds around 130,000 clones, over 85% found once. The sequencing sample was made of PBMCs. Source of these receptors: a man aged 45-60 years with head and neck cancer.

The CDR3 region is CASKGSITEAFF. CDR3 bases: TGCGCCAGCAAGGGCTCCATAACTGAAGCTTTCTTT. The chain links TRBV5-1 to TRBJ1-1; D not certain. The germline CDR1 and CDR2 sequences are SGHRS and YFSETQ. V lost 6 bases, J lost 5 bases, and 11 bases lay in between. This CDR3 spans 12 amino acids. The full variable domain, with the rest looked up from reference TRBV5-1 and TRBJ1-1, is KAGVTQTPRYLIKTRGQQVTLSCSPISGHRSVSWYQQTPGQGLQFLFEYFSETQRNKGNFPGRFSGRQFSNSRSEMNVSTLELGDSALYLCASKGSITEAFFGQGTRLTVV.

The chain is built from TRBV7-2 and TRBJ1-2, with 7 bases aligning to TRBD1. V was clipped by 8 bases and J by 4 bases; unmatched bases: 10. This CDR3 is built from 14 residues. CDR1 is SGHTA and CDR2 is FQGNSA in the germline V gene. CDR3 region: CASRGGGQVYGYTF. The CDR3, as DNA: TGTGCCAGCCGCGGGGGAGGACAGGTCTATGGCTACACCTTC.

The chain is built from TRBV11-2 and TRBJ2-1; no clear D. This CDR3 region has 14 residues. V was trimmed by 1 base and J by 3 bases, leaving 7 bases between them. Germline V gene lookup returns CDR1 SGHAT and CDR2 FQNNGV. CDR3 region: CASSLVVSYNEQFF. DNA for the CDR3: TGTGCCAGCAGCTTAGTAGTGAGCTACAATGAGCAGTTCTTC.

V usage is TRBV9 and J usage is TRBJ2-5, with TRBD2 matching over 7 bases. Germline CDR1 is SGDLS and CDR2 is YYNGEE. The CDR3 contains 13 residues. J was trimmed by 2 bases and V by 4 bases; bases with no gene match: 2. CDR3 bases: TGTGCCAGCAGCACACTAGCGCAAGAGACCCAGTACTTC. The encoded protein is CASSTLAQETQYF. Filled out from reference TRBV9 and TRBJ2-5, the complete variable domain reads DSGVTQTPKHLITATGQRVTLRCSPRSGDLSVYWYQQSLDQGLQFLIQYYNGEERAKGNILERFSAQQFPDLHSELNLSSLELGDSALYFCASSTLAQETQYFGPGTRLLVL.

The CDR3 nucleotides read TGTGCCAGCAGCTTCGGACAGGGGTTCATTGAGCAGTTCTTC. Translated: CASSFGQGFIEQFF. The J gene is TRBJ2-1, the V gene TRBV3-1 (or the pseudogene TRBV3-2); the match to TRBD1 covers 9 bases. The V segment lost 5 bases and the J segment 9 bases; nucleotides outside the gene matches: 8. This CDR3 has 14 residues. From germline, CDR1 is LGHDT and CDR2 YNNKEL (reference sequence).

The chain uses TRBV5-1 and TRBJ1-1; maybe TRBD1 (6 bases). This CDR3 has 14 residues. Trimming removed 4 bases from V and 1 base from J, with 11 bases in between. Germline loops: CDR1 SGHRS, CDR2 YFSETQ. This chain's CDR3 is CASSLTGENTEAFF. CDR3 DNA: TGCGCCAGCAGCCTGACAGGAGAGAACACTGAAGCTTTCTTT.

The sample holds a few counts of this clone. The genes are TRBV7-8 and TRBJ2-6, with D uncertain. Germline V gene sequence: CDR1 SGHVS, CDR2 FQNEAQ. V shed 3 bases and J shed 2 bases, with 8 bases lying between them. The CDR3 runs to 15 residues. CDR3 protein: CASSFIPPGANVLTF. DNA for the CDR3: TGTGCCAGCAGCTTTATCCCTCCTGGGGCCAACGTCCTGACTTTC.

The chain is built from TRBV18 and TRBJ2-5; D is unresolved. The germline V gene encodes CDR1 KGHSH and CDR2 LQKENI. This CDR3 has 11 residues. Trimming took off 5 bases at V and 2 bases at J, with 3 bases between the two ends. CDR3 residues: CASSFQETQYF. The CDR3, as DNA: TGTGCCAGCTCATTTCAAGAGACCCAGTACTTC.

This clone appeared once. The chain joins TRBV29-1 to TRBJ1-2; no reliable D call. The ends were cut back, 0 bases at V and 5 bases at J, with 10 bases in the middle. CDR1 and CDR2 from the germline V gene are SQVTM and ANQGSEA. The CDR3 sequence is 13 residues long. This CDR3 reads CSVEDAWAYGYTF. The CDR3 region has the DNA TGCAGCGTTGAAGATGCCTGGGCGTATGGCTACACCTTC.

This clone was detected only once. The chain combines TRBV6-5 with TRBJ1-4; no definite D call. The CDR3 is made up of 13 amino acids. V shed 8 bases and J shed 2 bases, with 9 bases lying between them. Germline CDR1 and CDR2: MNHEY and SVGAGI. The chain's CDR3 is CASRANTNEKLFF. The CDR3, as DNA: TGTGCCAGCCGCGCGAATACTAATGAAAAACTGTTTTTT.

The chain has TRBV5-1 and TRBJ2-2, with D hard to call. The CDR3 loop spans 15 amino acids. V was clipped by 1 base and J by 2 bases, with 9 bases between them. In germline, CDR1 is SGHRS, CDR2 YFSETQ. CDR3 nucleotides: TGCGCCAGCAGCTTGCTCCAGGCCAACACCGGGGAGCTGTTTTTT. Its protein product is CASSLLQANTGELFF.

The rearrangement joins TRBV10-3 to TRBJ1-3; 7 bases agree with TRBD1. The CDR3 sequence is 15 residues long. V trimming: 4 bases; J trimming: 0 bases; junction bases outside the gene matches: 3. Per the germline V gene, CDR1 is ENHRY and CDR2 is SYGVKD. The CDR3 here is CAISAGQNSGNTIYF. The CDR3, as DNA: TGTGCCATCAGTGCGGGACAGAACTCTGGAAACACCATATATTTT.

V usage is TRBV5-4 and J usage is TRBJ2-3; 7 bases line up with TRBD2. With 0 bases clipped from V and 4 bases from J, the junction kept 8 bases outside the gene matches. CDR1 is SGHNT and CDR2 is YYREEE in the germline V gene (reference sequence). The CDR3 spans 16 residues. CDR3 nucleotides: TGTGCCAGCAGCTTGGCCCGGGGTGGGGGGGCAGATACGCAGTATTTT. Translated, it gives CASSLARGGGADTQYF.

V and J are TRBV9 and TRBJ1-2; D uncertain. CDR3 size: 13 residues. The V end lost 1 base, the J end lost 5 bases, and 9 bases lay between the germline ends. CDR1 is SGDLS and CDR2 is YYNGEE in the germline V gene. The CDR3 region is CASSVSSGYGYTF. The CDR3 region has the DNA TGTGCCAGCAGCGTAAGTTCGGGTTATGGCTACACCTTC.

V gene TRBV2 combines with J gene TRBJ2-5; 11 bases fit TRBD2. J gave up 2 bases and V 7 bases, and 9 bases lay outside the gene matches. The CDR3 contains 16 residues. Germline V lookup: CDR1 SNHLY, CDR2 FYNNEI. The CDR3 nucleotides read TGTGCCAGCAAGCTGGGGGGACTAGCGGCGCAAGAGACCCAGTACTTC. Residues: CASKLGGLAAQETQYF.

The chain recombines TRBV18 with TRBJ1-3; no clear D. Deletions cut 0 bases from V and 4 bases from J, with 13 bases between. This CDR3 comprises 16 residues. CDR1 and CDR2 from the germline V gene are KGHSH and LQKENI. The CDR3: CASSPPVARPGNTIYF. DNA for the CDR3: TGTGCCAGCTCACCACCGGTTGCCCGACCGGGAAACACCATATATTTT.

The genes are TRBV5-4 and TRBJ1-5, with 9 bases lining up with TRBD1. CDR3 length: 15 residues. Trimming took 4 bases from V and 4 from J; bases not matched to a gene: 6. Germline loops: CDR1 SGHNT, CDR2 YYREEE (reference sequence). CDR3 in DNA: TGTGCCAGCAGCCGGGGGACAGGGACTAATCAGCCCCAGCATTTT. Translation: CASSRGTGTNQPQHF.

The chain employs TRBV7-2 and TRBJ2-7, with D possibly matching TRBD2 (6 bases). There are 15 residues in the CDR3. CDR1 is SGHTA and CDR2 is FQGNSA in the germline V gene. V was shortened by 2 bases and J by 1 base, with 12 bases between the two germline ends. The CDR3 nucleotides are TGTGCCAGCAGCTTATACGGGGGAGATTCCTACGAGCAGTACTTC. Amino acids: CASSLYGGDSYEQYF.

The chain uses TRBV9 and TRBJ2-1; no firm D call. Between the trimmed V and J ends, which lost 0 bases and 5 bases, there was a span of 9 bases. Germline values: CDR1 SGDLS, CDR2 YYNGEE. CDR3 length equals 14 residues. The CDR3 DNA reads TGTGCCAGCAGCGTAGGGGCTGGAAACAATGAGCAGTTCTTC. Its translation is CASSVGAGNNEQFF.

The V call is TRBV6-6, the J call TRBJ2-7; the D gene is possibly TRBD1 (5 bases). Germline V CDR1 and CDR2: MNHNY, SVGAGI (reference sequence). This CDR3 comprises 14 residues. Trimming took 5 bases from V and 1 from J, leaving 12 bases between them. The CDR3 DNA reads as TGTGCCAGCAGTGGCAGGACACCTTCCTACGAGCAGTACTTC. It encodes CASSGRTPSYEQYF.

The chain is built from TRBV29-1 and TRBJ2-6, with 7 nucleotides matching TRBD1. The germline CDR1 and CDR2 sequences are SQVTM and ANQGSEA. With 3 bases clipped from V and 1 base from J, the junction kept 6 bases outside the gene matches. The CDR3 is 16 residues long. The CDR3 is CSVEQGGYSGANVLTF. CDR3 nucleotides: TGCAGCGTTGAGCAAGGGGGCTATTCTGGGGCCAACGTCCTGACTTTC.

CDR3 protein: CASSSGVNTEAFF. DNA for the CDR3: TGTGCCAGCAGTTCCGGGGTCAACACTGAAGCTTTCTTT. The V call is TRBV12-3 or TRBV12-4, the J call TRBJ1-1, with D hard to call. The CDR3 length is 13 residues. With 4 bases removed from V and 2 bases from J, the gap between germline ends came to 8 bases.

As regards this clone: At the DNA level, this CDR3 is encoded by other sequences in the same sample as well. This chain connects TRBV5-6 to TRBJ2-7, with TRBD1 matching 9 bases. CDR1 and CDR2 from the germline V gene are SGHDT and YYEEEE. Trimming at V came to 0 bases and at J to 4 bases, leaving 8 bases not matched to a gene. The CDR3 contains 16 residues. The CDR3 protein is CASSLVRDRVWYEQYF. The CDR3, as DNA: TGTGCCAGCAGCTTGGTCCGGGACAGGGTTTGGTACGAGCAGTACTTC.